The next 28 T cell receptor beta chains were all read from a single sample in a study of T cells in Graves' hyperthyroidism and ophthalmopathy. What was amplified from RNA transcripts were TCR beta CDR3 regions. The HTBI primer set drove a first-round RT-PCR of the TCR CDR3. TCRdb called the multiplex PCR reads again in MiXCR, with one record for every CDR3 protein. The sample yields roughly 240,000 distinct CDR3 sequences, around 17% seen once. Input material: blood. These receptors came from a woman between 18 and 29 years old with Graves' ophthalmopathy.

Worth noting for this clonotype: A much larger clone is a single base away; this may be a read error. This chain connects TRBV20-1 to TRBJ2-1; 7 nucleotides match TRBD1. CDR1 DFQATT and CDR2 SNEGSKA come from the germline V gene (reference sequence). This CDR3 spans 15 amino acids. J gave up 4 bases and V 2 bases, and 8 bases lay outside the gene matches. The CDR3 protein is CSARTDRRQYNEQFF. In DNA form, the CDR3 reads TGCAGTGCTAGAACGGACAGGAGACAGTACAATGAGCAGTTCTTC.

The rearrangement links TRBV6-1 to TRBJ1-1; 8 positions match TRBD1. Germline CDR1 reads MNHNS; CDR2 reads SASEGT. Germline trimming cut 7 bases from V and 0 bases from J; bases unmatched to any gene: 13. This CDR3 comprises 17 residues. The chain's CDR3 is CASTNTGTGLMNTEAFF. CDR3 in DNA: TGTGCCAGCACTAACACCGGGACAGGTCTCATGAACACTGAAGCTTTCTTT.

This rearrangement joins TRBV11-2 to TRBJ2-3, with 12 bases identical to TRBD2. CDR3 length: 20 amino acids. Germline trimming cut 8 bases from V and 1 base from J; bases unmatched to any gene: 19. Germline V gives CDR1 SGHAT, CDR2 FQNNGV. This CDR3 is CASSYGPETSGGFGTDTQYF. The CDR3 coding sequence is TGTGCCAGCTCATACGGCCCCGAGACTAGCGGGGGATTTGGCACAGATACGCAGTATTTT. The full variable domain, its missing parts supplied by reference TRBV11-2 and TRBJ2-3, is EAGVAQSPRYKIIEKRQSVAFWCNPISGHATLYWYQQILGQGPKLLIQFQNNGVVDDSQLPKDRFSAERLKGVDSTLKIQPAKLEDSAVYLCASSYGPETSGGFGTDTQYFGPGTRLTVL.

V gene TRBV5-1 combines with J gene TRBJ2-7; D remains ambiguous. V dropped 5 bases and J dropped 2 bases, with 14 bases sitting between them. The germline gives CDR1 SGHRS, CDR2 YFSETQ. This CDR3 contains 14 residues. CDR3 region: CASRKGGGAYEQYF. In DNA form, the CDR3 reads TGCGCCAGCAGGAAGGGCGGCGGAGCCTACGAGCAGTACTTC.

This clonotype was observed many times. CDR3 nucleotides: TGTGCCAGCAGTTATAATAGAGAGACCCAGTACTTC. Protein product: CASSYNRETQYF. V gene TRBV6-1 combines with J gene TRBJ2-5; D is unresolved. CDR1 and CDR2 (germline): MNHNS, SASEGT. V lost 5 bases and J lost 4, with 8 bases in between. The length of the CDR3 is 12 residues.

In this sample, this clonotype turned up many times. The CDR3 DNA reads TGTGCCAGCAGTGGGCAATCGTTTCCCCCGATGGGTAGCGGGAGATCAGATACGCAGTATTTT. This codes for CASSGQSFPPMGSGRSDTQYF. The chain combines TRBV25-1 with TRBJ2-3; the match to TRBD2 covers 9 bases. Per germline, CDR1 MGHDK and CDR2 SYGVNS. This CDR3 is built from 21 residues. The ends lost 4 bases at V and 4 bases at J; junction bases unmatched: 24.

This clonotype has at least ten counts. The chain couples TRBV14 to TRBJ2-4; 9 bases align to TRBD1. This CDR3 has 15 residues. Germline V gene sequence: CDR1 SGHDN, CDR2 FVKESK. V gave up 4 bases and J gave up 9 bases; unmatched junction bases: 10. The CDR3 coding sequence is TGTGCCAGCAGCCGAAACACCGGGACAGGGAGCATTCAGTACTTC. Translating gives CASSRNTGTGSIQYF.

This clonotype occurred many times. The chain carries TRBV28 and TRBJ1-6; the match to TRBD1 covers 9 bases. V lost 5 bases to trimming and J lost 10 bases; unmatched junction nucleotides: 9. This CDR3 has 15 amino acids. CDR1 and CDR2 from the germline V gene are MDHEN and SYDVKM. CDR3 coding DNA: TGTGCCAGCAGTATATCGAGGACAGGGGACTCACCCCTCCACTTT. Amino acid sequence: CASSISRTGDSPLHF.

In this sample, this clonotype turned up many times. V and J are TRBV9 and TRBJ1-2; unclear D gene. V lost 3 bases, J lost 2 bases, and 14 bases lay in between. CDR1 and CDR2 (germline): SGDLS, YYNGEE. The CDR3 totals 15 residues. CDR3 nucleotides: TGTGCCAGCAGCGCCACCAGGTCAATGAACTATGGCTACACCTTC. This codes for CASSATRSMNYGYTF.

This clonotype was counted a few times. The CDR3 loop reads CASSIGGIGELFF. DNA of the CDR3: TGTGCCAGTAGTATCGGGGGAATCGGGGAGCTGTTTTTT. V and J are TRBV19 and TRBJ2-2; maybe TRBD2 (6 bases). The CDR3 consists of 13 residues. V lost 3 bases and J 7 bases, leaving 9 bases between the germline ends. Germline CDR1 is LNHDA and CDR2 is SQIVND (reference sequence).

This clonotype was counted ten times or more. The chain combines TRBV3-1 with TRBJ1-1; no reliable D call. The CDR3 consists of 16 residues. Trimming stripped 1 base from V and 0 bases from J, with 12 bases between. Germline V CDR1 and CDR2: LGHDT, YNNKEL (reference sequence). CDR3 coding DNA: TGTGCCAGCAGCCAAGCCTACGGGATTATGAACACTGAAGCTTTCTTT. Translated, it gives CASSQAYGIMNTEAFF.

This clonotype was seen repeatedly, ten times or more. The genes are TRBV4-1 and TRBJ2-5; 12 bases line up with TRBD2. This CDR3 contains 17 residues. Germline CDR1 reads MGHRA; CDR2 reads YSYEKL. V lost 2 bases and J lost 2; bases outside the gene matches: 6. CDR3 in amino acids: CASSQLTSGGRQETQYF. The CDR3 DNA reads as TGCGCCAGCAGCCAACTTACTAGCGGGGGGCGACAAGAGACCCAGTACTTC.

This clonotype has at least ten counts. J is TRBJ1-5 and V is TRBV6-1; 9 bases match TRBD1. CDR3 length: 15 residues. Losses at the gene ends were 6 bases for V and 2 bases for J; bases not matched to a gene: 5. Germline CDR1 MNHNS, CDR2 SASEGT. Here the CDR3 DNA reads TGTGCCAGCAGGAGACAGGGGGGTGGCAATCAGCCCCAGCATTTT. It is translated as CASRRQGGGNQPQHF.

The chain carries TRBV20-1 and TRBJ2-7; 10 bases fit TRBD2. The CDR3 runs 15 residues. Trimming at V came to 0 bases and at J to 5 bases, leaving 7 bases not matched to a gene. Germline CDR1 and CDR2: DFQATT and SNEGSKA (reference sequence). DNA for the CDR3: TGCAGTGCTAGAGAGACAGCGGGAGGGCCCAACGAGCAGTACTTC. It is translated as CSARETAGGPNEQYF.

The chain carries TRBV27 and TRBJ2-1; 14 nucleotides agree with TRBD2. The CDR3 has 21 amino acids. V lost 3 bases to trimming and J lost 0 bases; unmatched junction nucleotides: 13. Germline V CDR1 and CDR2: MNHEY, SMNVEV (reference sequence). CDR3 amino acids: CASSLGQGGLAGVSSYNEQFF. The CDR3 DNA reads TGTGCCAGCAGTTTGGGACAGGGGGGACTAGCGGGAGTAAGCTCCTACAATGAGCAGTTCTTC.

The sample holds a few counts of this clonotype. A single base separates this from a much larger clone, so it may be a read error. The V and J genes are TRBV30 and TRBJ1-2, with D possibly TRBD1 on 5 matching bases. Trimming stripped 2 bases from V and 7 bases from J, with 8 bases between. From germline, CDR1 is GTSNPN and CDR2 SVGIG (reference sequence). The CDR3 is made up of 11 amino acids. CDR3 bases: TGTGCCTGGAGTTGGGGCAGTGGCTACACCTTC. It yields the protein CAWSWGSGYTF.

This clonotype has ten or more counts. This sequence joins TRBV7-2 and TRBJ1-2; the D gene is possibly TRBD1 (5 bases). Germline V lookup: CDR1 SGHTA, CDR2 FQGNSA. Trimming took 1 base from V and 3 from J, leaving 6 bases between them. This CDR3 comprises 13 residues. The CDR3 nucleotides are TGTGCCAGCAGCTTAGAGGGGTACTATGGCTACACCTTC. Amino acid sequence: CASSLEGYYGYTF.

In this sample, this clonotype turned up many times. V is TRBV11-2 and J is TRBJ2-7; 9 positions match TRBD2. Trimming cost V 1 base and J 1 base; bases outside gene matches: 8. The CDR3 covers 17 residues. Germline-derived CDR1 and CDR2 are SGHAT and FQNNGV. In nucleotides, the CDR3 is TGTGCCAGCAGCTTAGGTTCGGCGGGAGGGCGGTCCTACGAGCAGTACTTC. Protein product: CASSLGSAGGRSYEQYF.

The V and J genes are TRBV4-1 and TRBJ1-5; D is undetermined. V lost 0 bases to trimming and J lost 6 bases, with 6 bases between them. Per the germline V gene, CDR1 is MGHRA and CDR2 is YSYEKL. This CDR3 region has 13 residues. The DNA of the CDR3 is TGCGCCAGCAGCCAAGATCGAACTCAGCCCCAGCATTTT. Its translation: CASSQDRTQPQHF.

There are many counts of this clonotype. This rearrangement joins TRBV5-1 to TRBJ1-2; D is uncertain. Between the trimmed V and J ends, which lost 0 bases and 6 bases, there was a span of 9 bases. This CDR3 is built from 13 residues. Germline loops: CDR1 SGHRS, CDR2 YFSETQ. The CDR3 DNA is TGCGCCAGCAGCTTGGAGACCTTCGATGGCTACACCTTC. It specifies CASSLETFDGYTF.

This clonotype was detected ten times or more. The chain links TRBV2 to TRBJ2-3; TRBD2 matches 16 bases. Trimming at V came to 5 bases and at J to 5 bases, leaving 7 bases not matched to a gene. The CDR3 runs 17 residues. Germline CDR1 reads SNHLY; CDR2 reads FYNNEI. The CDR3: CASSPGTSGGAGDTQYF. The CDR3 DNA reads as TGTGCCAGCAGTCCGGGGACTAGCGGGGGGGCCGGAGATACGCAGTATTTT.

The sample holds many counts of this clonotype. J is TRBJ2-7 and V is TRBV28, with 11 bases aligning to TRBD2. Germline V gene lookup returns CDR1 MDHEN and CDR2 SYDVKM. Trimming removed 6 bases from V and 3 bases from J; junction bases left unmatched: 28. The CDR3 has 22 residues. DNA for the CDR3: TGTGCCAGCAGGGGGGGTGGGATACGAGACTTAGCGGGAGGGCCCAGCTACTACGAGCAGTACTTC. Protein: CASRGGGIRDLAGGPSYYEQYF.

This clonotype was seen ten or more times. The V gene is TRBV6-1, the J gene TRBJ1-5; 9 bases map to TRBD1. Unmatched junction bases numbered 8, after V lost 6 bases and J lost 5 bases. This CDR3 is built from 15 residues. The germline V gene has CDR1 MNHNS and CDR2 SASEGT. CDR3 loop: CASSEQGAPDQPQHF. As DNA, the CDR3 is TGTGCCAGCAGCGAACAGGGGGCCCCCGATCAGCCCCAGCATTTT.

Comments on this clonotype: A much larger clone sits a single nucleotide away, making a read error possible. V usage is TRBV6-6 and J usage is TRBJ2-7, with D uncertain. Germline V gives CDR1 MNHNY, CDR2 SVGAGI (reference sequence). V gave up 0 bases and J gave up 5 bases, with 11 bases separating them. This CDR3 has 14 amino acids. In DNA form, the CDR3 reads TGTGCCAGCAGTTACTCCTCAGCTTACCACGAGCAGTACTTC. This sequence encodes CASSYSSAYHEQYF.

This clonotype was found many times. This rearrangement joins TRBV5-1 to TRBJ2-7; D might be TRBD2 (6 bases). Germline CDR1 reads SGHRS; CDR2 reads YFSETQ. V was trimmed by 4 bases and J by 0 bases, leaving 17 bases between them. This CDR3 contains 16 residues. The CDR3: CASSRFSGSSSYEQYF. For the CDR3, the DNA is TGCGCCAGCAGCCGCTTTAGCGGAAGCAGCTCCTACGAGCAGTACTTC.

At least ten counts were recorded for this clonotype. The V call is TRBV29-1, the J call TRBJ2-3, with no clear D. CDR1 and CDR2 from the germline V gene are SQVTM and ANQGSEA. CDR3 size: 13 residues. V gave up 5 bases and J gave up 2 bases, with 11 bases separating them. CDR3 loop: CSVLITYTDTQYF. DNA of the CDR3: TGCAGCGTTCTGATTACATACACAGATACGCAGTATTTT.

This clonotype has a count of ten or more. The chain uses TRBV30 and TRBJ1-2; TRBD1 matches at 7 bases. CDR3 length: 13 amino acids. CDR1 and CDR2 (germline): GTSNPN, SVGIG (reference sequence). The junction had 8 bases not matched to a gene; V was cut back by 2 bases and J by 8 bases. The CDR3 sequence is CAWSPDRPGGYTF. CDR3 sequence (DNA): TGTGCCTGGAGTCCGGACAGGCCTGGGGGCTACACCTTC.

This clonotype came up many times. The genes are TRBV6-1 and TRBJ2-5; D is ambiguous. Deletions cut 5 bases from V and 0 bases from J, with 10 bases between. The CDR3 extends over 14 amino acids. CDR1 MNHNS and CDR2 SASEGT come from the germline V gene. This chain's CDR3 is CASSIQPYQETQYF. In DNA, the CDR3 is TGTGCCAGCAGTATACAGCCGTACCAAGAGACCCAGTACTTC.